This note documents a single T cell receptor (beta chain) sequence. Its antigen is not known. This beta chain is a stray read from a library made for alpha chains; its abundance is not meaningful. This sample is part of a study of spatial heterogeneity in lung cancer. Study-level information: Detected sequences consistently included more beta-chain ones than alpha-chain ones. Broader study findings: Compared with follow-up, resection was when ubiquitous expanded tumor TCRs appeared in blood more.

From germline, CDR1 is SEHNR and CDR2 FQNEAQ (reference sequence). The CDR3 is 20 amino acids. Trimming cost V 5 bases and J 0 bases; bases outside gene matches: 20. Sample time point: sample taken at primary tumor resection. The study sequenced unsorted whole RNA from tumor, nontumor lung or frozen PBMC. Every molecule of TCR cDNA had its own unique molecular identifier. TCRdb recomputed calls from the 5' RACE reads with MiXCR, one row per CDR3 protein. There are about 4,400 distinct CDR3 sequences in the sample; roughly 33% occur only once, and 35% to 40% lies in the top ten. V usage is TRBV7-9 and J usage is TRBJ2-5; 8 positions match TRBD1. This specimen was PBMCs, taken at surgery. The clonotype originates from a male donor with early-stage non-small cell lung cancer. As DNA, the CDR3 is TGTGCCAGCAGCCCGAGCCCCGGACAGGGAGGCGCAGATAACCAAGAGACCCAGTACTTC. This codes for CASSPSPGQGGADNQETQYF. The complete variable domain, with remaining parts taken from reference TRBV7-9 and TRBJ2-5, reads DTGVSQNPRHKITKRGQNVTFRCDPISEHNRLYWYRQTLGQGPEFLTYFQNEAQLEKSRLLSDRFSAERPKGSFSTLEIQRTEQGDSAMYLCASSPSPGQGGADNQETQYFGPGTRLLVL.